This T cell receptor beta chain appears in the sequencing data of a study of CD8 T cells in ankylosing spondylitis. Findings and caveats of the study: From matched ankylosing spondylitis synovial fluid, disease-linked clones were reportedly recovered at significantly enriched levels. Disease-linked clones were found to be CD8+ and relatively rare in peripheral blood. Earlier literature documents some of the motif variants in reactive arthritis synovial fluid and blood. What seemed typical of ankylosing spondylitis blood was a TCR beta motif built from eight highly homologous variants.

Construction of TCR beta libraries was performed using quantitative 5'-RACE with molecular barcodes. TCRdb redid the calling of the 5' RACE reads with MiXCR, one entry per CDR3 protein. The table includes about 840,000 distinct CDR3 sequences, approximately 12% detected once. With regard to this clonotype: Its antigen is unknown.

This TCR came from a male donor with ankylosing spondylitis. The sequenced material came from blood, either unsorted or a sorted T cell fraction (not recorded which).

The chain's CDR3 is CASSQGTLQGANTEAFF. Written as DNA, the CDR3 is TGCGCCAGCAGCCAAGGCACCCTGCAGGGGGCGAACACTGAAGCTTTCTTT. The gene calls are TRBV4-3 and TRBJ1-1, with 8 bases identical to TRBD1. CDR1 is LGHNA and CDR2 is YSLEER in the germline V gene. The CDR3 loop spans 17 amino acids. The V and J ends lost 1 base and 1 base, in that order; junction bases with no gene match: 8.